Here is one T cell receptor beta chain with its context. This sample is drawn from a study of shared clonotypes between healthy human individuals. Using immunoSEQ multiplex PCR, the repertoire was profiled, and TCRdb retains in-frame clones only, with some absent. The sample consists of roughly 380,000 clones, around 96% of them appearing once. Germline V CDR1 and CDR2: SEHNR, FQNEAQ (reference sequence). There are 15 residues in the CDR3. Unmatched junction bases numbered 3, after V lost 0 bases and J lost 7 bases. Material: memory CD8+ T cells sorted from blood. Subset given: CD45RO+ cells pooled with CCR7-negative TemRA cells. This sequence was found in a man aged 30 to 45 in good health. This chain uses TRBV7-9 with TRBJ1-4, with TRBD1 matching over 9 bases. The CDR3 sequence is CASSLAPDRGEKLFF. The CDR3 DNA sequence: TGTGCCAGCAGCTTAGCGCCGGACAGGGGTGAAAAACTGTTTTTT.